This T cell receptor (beta chain) was identified during a study of blood T cell repertoires in COVID-19. Study as a whole: T cells, B-cell-depleted T cells, or PBMCs supplied cDNA or gDNA.

The V segment lost 0 bases and the J segment 1 base; nucleotides outside the gene matches: 5. Germline V lookup: CDR1 SGHVS, CDR2 FNYEAQ. The CDR3 has 17 amino acids. TCRdb's copy holds only in-frame clones and misses some; the assay was immunoSEQ multiplex PCR. The sample holds some 370,000 clones, roughly 90% seen once. V gene TRBV7-6 combines with J gene TRBJ2-7; 11 nucleotides align to TRBD2. The sequencing input was peripheral blood. The TCR comes from a man aged 35 to 55 with acute or convalescent COVID-19. CDR3: CASSLAGSGRGSYEQYF. Here the CDR3 DNA reads TGTGCCAGCAGCTTAGCCGGTAGCGGGAGGGGGTCCTACGAGCAGTACTTC.